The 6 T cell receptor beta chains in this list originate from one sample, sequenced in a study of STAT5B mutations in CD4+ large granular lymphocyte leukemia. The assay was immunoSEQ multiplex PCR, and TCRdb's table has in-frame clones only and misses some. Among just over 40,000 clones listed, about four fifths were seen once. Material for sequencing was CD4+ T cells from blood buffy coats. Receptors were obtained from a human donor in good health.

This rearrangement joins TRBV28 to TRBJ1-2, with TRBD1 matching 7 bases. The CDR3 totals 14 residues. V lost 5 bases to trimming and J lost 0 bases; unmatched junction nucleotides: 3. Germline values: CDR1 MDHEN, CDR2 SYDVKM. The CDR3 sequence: CASSRTGANYGYTF. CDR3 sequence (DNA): TGTGCCAGCAGTCGGACAGGAGCTAACTATGGCTACACCTTC.

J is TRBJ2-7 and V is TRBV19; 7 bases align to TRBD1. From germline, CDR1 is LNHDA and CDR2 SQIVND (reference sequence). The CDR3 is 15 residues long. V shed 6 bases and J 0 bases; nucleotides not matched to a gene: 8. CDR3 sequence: CASSSTGVLSYEQYF. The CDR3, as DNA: TGTGCCAGTAGCAGTACAGGGGTCCTCTCCTACGAGCAGTACTTC.

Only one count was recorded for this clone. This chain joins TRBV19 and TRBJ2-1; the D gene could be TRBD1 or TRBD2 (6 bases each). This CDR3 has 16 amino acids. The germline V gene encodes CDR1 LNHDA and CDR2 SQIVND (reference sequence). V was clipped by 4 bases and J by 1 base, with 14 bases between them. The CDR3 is CASSTEGQPSYNEQFF. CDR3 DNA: TGTGCCAGTAGTACGGAGGGACAACCGTCCTACAATGAGCAGTTCTTC.

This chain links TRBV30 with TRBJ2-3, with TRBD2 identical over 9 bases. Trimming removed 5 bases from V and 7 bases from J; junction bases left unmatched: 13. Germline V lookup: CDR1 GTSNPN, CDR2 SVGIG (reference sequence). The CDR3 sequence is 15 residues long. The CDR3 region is CAWAQRGVPLNTQYF. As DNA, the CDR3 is TGTGCCTGGGCCCAGCGGGGGGTACCACTTAATACGCAGTATTTT.

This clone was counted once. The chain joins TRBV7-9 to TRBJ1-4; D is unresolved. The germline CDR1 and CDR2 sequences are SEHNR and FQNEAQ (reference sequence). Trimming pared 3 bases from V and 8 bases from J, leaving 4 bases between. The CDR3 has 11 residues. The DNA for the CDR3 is TGTGCCAGCAGCTTCGAGGAAAAACTGTTTTTT. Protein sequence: CASSFEEKLFF.

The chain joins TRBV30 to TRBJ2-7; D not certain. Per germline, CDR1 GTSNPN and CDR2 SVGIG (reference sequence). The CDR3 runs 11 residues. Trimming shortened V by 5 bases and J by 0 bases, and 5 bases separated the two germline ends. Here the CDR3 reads CAWELSYEQYF. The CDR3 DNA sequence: TGTGCCTGGGAACTCTCCTACGAGCAGTACTTC.